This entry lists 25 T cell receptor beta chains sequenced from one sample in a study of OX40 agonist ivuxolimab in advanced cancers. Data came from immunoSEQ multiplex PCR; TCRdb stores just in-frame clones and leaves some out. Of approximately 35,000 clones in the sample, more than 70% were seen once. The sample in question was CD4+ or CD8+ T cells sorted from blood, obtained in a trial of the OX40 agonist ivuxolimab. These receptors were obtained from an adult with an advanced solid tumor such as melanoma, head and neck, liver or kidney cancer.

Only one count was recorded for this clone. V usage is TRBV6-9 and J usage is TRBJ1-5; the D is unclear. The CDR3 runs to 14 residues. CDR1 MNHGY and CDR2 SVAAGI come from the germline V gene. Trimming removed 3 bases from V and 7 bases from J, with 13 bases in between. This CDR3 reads CASSYHLLEQPQHF. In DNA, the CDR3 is TGTGCCAGCAGTTACCACCTACTGGAACAGCCCCAGCATTTT.

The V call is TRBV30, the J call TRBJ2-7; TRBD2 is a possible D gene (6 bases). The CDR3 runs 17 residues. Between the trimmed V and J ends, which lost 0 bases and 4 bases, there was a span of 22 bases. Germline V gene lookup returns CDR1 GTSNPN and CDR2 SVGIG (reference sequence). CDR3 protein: CAWSVRPPGAPRYEQYF. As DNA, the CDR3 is TGTGCCTGGAGTGTTCGACCCCCGGGAGCCCCCCGATACGAGCAGTACTTC.

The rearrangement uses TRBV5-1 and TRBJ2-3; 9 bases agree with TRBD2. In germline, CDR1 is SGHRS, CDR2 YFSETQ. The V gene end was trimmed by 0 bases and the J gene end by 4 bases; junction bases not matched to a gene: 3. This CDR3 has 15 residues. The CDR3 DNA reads TGCGCCAGCAGCTTGGGAGGCGGGGGGGCAGATACGCAGTATTTT. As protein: CASSLGGGGADTQYF.

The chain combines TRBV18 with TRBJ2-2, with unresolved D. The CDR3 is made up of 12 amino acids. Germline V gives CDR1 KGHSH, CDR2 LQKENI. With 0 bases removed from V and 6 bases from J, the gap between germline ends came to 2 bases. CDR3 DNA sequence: TGTGCCAGCTCACCACCGTCCGGGGAGCTGTTTTTT. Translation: CASSPPSGELFF.

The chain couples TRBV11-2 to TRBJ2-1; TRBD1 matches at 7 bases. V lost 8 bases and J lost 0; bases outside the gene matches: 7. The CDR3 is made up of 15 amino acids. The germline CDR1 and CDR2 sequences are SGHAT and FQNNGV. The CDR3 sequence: CASRKGDSSYNEQFF. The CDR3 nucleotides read TGTGCCAGCCGGAAGGGGGACAGCTCCTACAATGAGCAGTTCTTC.

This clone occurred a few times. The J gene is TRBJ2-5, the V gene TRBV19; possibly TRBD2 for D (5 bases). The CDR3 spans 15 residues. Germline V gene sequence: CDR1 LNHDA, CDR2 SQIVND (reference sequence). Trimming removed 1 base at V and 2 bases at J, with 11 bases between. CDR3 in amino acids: CASSIGFGDQETQYF. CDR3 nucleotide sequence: TGTGCCAGTAGTATAGGATTCGGGGATCAAGAGACCCAGTACTTC. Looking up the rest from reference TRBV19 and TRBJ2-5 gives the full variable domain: DGGITQSPKYLFRKEGQNVTLSCEQNLNHDAMYWYRQDPGQGLRLIYYSQIVNDFQKGDIAEGYSVSREKKESFPLTVTSAQKNPTAFYLCASSIGFGDQETQYFGPGTRLLVL.

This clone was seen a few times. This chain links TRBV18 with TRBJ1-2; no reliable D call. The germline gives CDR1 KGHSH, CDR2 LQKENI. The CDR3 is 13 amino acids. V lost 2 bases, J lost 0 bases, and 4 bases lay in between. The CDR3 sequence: CASSPDPNYGYTF. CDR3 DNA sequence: TGTGCCAGCTCACCAGACCCTAACTATGGCTACACCTTC.

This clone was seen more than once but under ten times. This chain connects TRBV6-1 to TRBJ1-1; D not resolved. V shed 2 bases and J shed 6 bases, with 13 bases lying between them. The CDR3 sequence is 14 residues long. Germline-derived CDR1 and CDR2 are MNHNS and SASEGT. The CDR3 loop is CASSESRPGAEAFF. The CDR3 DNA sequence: TGTGCCAGCAGTGAAAGCCGGCCGGGCGCTGAAGCTTTCTTT.

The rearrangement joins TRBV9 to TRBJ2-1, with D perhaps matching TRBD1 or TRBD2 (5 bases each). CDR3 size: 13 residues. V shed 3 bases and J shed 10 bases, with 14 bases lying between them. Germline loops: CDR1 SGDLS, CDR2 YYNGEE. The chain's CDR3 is CASSGGTLFEQFF. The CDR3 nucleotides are TGTGCCAGCAGCGGGGGGACCTTATTCGAGCAGTTCTTC.

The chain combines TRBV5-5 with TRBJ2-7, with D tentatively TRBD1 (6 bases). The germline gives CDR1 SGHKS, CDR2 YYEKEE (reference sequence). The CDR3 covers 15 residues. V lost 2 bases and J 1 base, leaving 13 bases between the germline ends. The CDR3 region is CASSLPTGYSYEQYF. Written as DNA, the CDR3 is TGTGCCAGCAGCTTACCCACAGGGTATTCCTACGAGCAGTACTTC.

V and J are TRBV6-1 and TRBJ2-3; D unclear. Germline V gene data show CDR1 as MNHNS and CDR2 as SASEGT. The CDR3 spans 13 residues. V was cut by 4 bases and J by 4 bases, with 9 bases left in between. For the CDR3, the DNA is TGTGCCAGCAGTGGGGGTAATCCAGATACGCAGTATTTT. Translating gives CASSGGNPDTQYF.

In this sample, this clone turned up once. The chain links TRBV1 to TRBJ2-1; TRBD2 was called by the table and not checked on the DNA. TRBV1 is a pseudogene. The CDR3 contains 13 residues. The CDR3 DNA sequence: TGCACCTGTATGAGCGGGGTTCACAATGAGCAGTTCTTC. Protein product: CTCMSGVHNEQFF.

For the CDR3, the DNA is TGTGCTAGTGGTTTGCCGGCCCAAACGGGCGGGCAGTACTTC. The encoded protein is CASGLPAQTGGQYF. The chain recombines TRBV12-5 with TRBJ2-7; D is ambiguous. CDR3 length: 14 amino acids. Germline CDR1 and CDR2: LGHNT and FRNRAP. The V end lost 2 bases, the J end lost 9 bases, and 17 bases lay between the germline ends.

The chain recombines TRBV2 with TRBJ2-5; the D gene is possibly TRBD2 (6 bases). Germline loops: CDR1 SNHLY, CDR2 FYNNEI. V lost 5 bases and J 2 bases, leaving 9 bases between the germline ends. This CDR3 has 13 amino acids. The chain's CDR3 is CASSSGLQETQYF. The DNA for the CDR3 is TGTGCCAGCAGTTCCGGACTACAAGAGACCCAGTACTTC.

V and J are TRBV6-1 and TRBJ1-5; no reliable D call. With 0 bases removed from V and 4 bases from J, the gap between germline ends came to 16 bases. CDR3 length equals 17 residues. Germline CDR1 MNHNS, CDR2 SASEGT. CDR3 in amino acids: CASSEALGLGWNQPQHF. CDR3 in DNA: TGTGCCAGCAGTGAAGCGCTTGGTCTGGGATGGAATCAGCCCCAGCATTTT.

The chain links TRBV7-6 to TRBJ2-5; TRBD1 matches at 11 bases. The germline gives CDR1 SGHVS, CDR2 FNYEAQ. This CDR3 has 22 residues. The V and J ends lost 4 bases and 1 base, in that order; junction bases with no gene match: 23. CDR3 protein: CASSSQFRTGGPLTYSQETQYF. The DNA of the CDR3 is TGTGCCAGCAGCTCCCAGTTCAGGACAGGGGGCCCTTTGACATACTCCCAAGAGACCCAGTACTTC.

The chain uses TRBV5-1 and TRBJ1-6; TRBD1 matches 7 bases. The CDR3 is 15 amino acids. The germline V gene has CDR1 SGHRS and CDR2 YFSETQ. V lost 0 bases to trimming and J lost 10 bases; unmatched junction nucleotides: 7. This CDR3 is CASSLVVTGSSPLHF. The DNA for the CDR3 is TGCGCCAGCAGCTTGGTTGTGACAGGGTCGTCACCCCTCCACTTT.

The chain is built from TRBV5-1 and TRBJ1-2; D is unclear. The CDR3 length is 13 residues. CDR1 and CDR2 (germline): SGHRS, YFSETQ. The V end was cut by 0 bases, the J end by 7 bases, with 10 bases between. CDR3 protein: CASSLAGNVGYTF. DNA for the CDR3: TGCGCCAGCAGCTTGGCTGGAAACGTTGGCTACACCTTC.

As DNA, the CDR3 is TGTGCCTGGAGGGCAATGATTGGCTACACCTTC. Its translation: CAWRAMIGYTF. The V and J genes are TRBV30 and TRBJ1-2; no clear D. This CDR3 is built from 11 residues. V was shortened by 3 bases and J by 7 bases, with 9 bases between the two germline ends. Germline V lookup: CDR1 GTSNPN, CDR2 SVGIG (reference sequence).

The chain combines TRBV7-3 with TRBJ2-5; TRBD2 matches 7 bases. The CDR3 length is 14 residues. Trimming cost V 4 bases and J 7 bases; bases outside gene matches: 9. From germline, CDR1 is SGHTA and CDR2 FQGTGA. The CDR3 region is CASSSGLGEGTQYF. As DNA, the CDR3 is TGTGCCAGCAGCTCGGGACTTGGGGAGGGGACCCAGTACTTC.

The CDR3 loop is CASRTSSGGNYEQFF. The CDR3 DNA follows: TGTGCCAGCAGAACCTCTAGCGGGGGGAACTATGAGCAGTTCTTC. The chain uses TRBV5-6 and TRBJ2-1; 11 bases match TRBD2. The CDR3 is 15 amino acids. The germline V gene has CDR1 SGHDT and CDR2 YYEEEE. The V and J ends lost 5 bases and 8 bases, in that order; junction bases with no gene match: 9.

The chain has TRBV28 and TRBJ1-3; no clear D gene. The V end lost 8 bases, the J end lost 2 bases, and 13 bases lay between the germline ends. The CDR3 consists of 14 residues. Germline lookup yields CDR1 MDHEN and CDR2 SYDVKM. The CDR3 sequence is CASRNGVAGNTIYF. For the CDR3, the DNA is TGTGCCAGCCGCAATGGGGTGGCTGGAAACACCATATATTTT.

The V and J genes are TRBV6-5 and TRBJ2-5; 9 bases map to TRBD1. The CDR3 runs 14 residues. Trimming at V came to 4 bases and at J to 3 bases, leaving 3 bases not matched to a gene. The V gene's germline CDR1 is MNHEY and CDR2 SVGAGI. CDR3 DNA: TGTGCCAGCAGTTCAGGGACAGGGAAAGAGACCCAGTACTTC. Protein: CASSSGTGKETQYF.

CDR3 coding DNA: TGTGCCAGCAGCCCCTCCCCAGGGCCTACCTACGAGCAGTACTTC. Its protein is CASSPSPGPTYEQYF. The chain couples TRBV7-6 to TRBJ2-7; weak D call: TRBD1 (5 bases). V lost 5 bases to trimming and J lost 2 bases, with 16 bases between them. Germline assignment: CDR1 SGHVS and CDR2 FNYEAQ. The CDR3 has 15 residues.

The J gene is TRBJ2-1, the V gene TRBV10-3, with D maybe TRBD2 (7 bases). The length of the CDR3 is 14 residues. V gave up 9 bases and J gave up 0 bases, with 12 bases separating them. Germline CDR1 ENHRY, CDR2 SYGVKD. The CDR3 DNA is TGTGCCATAGCGGGACATAGCTCCTACAATGAGCAGTTCTTC. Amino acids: CAIAGHSSYNEQFF.